The TCR beta chain described here comes from a study of pediatric ulcerative colitis. Looking at the study overall: Ulcerative colitis patients had pancolitis or left-sided colitis, with confirming histology. Study-wide points: In rectum, acute severe colitis had expanded clones and less diversity. Ulcerative colitis patients shared more blood-rectal clones than controls. No controls had the two rectal clonotypes shared by ulcerative colitis patients.

The table came from immunoSEQ multiplex PCR; TCRdb's copy has only in-frame clones and leaves some out. This sample has approximately 40,000 clones, with about 75% found just once. The CDR3 consists of 13 residues. V was pared by 4 bases and J by 4 bases, with 11 bases between. Germline CDR1 is SGHRS and CDR2 is YFSETQ. During colonoscopy, one to two rectal pinch biopsies were collected. To note about this clone: The antigen remains unidentified.

This chain uses TRBV5-1 with TRBJ2-5; D is unresolved. Sequencing used gut tissue. This receptor was taken from a boy aged 10-17 years with severe ulcerative colitis. The CDR3 sequence: CASSSPATETQYF. The CDR3 region has the DNA TGCGCCAGCAGCAGTCCGGCGACAGAGACCCAGTACTTC.